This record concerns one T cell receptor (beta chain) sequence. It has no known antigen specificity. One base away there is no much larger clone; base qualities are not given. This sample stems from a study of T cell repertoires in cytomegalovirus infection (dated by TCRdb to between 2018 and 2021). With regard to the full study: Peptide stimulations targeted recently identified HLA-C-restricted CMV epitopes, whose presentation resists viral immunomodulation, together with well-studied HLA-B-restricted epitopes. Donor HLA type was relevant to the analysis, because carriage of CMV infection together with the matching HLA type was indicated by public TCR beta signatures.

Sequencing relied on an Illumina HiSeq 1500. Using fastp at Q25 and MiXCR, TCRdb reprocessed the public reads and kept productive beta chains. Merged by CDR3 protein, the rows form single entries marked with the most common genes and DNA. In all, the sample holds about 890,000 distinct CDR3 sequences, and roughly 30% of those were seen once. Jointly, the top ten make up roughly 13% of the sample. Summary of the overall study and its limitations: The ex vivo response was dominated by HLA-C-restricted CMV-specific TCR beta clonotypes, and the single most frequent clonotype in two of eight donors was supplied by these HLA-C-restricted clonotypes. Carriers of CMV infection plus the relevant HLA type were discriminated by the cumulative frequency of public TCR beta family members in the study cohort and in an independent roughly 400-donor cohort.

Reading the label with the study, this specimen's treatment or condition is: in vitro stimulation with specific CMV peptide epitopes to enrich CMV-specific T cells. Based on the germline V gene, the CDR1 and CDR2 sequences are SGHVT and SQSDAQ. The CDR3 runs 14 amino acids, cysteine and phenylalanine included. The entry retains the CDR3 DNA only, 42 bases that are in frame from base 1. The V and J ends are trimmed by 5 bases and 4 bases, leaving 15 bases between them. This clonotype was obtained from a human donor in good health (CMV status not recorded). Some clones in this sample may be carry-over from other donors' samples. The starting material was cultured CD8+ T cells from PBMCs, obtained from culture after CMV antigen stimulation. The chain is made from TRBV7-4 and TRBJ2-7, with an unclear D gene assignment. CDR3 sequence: CASSVDDLTYEQYF. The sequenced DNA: TGTGCCAGCAGCGTTGACGACCTTACGTACGAGCAGTACTTC.